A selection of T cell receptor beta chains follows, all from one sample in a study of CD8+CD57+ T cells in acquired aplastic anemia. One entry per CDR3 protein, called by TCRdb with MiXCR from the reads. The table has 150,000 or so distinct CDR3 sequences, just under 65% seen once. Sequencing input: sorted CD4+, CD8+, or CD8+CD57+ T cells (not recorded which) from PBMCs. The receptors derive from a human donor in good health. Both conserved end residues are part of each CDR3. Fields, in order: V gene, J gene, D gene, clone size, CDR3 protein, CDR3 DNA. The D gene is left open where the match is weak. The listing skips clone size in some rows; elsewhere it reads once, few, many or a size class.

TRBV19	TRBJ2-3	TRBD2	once	CASSIQGGGVTDTQYF	TGTGCCAGTAGTATCCAAGGCGGGGGGGTCACAGATACGCAGTATTTT
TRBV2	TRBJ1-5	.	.	CASKRNQPQHF	TGTGCCAGCAAACGAAATCAGCCCCAGCATTTT
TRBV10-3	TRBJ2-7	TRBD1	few	CAITPTGMSYEQYF	TGTGCCATCACGCCGACAGGGATGTCCTACGAGCAGTACTTC
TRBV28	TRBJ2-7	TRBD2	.	CASSLLAGGSHEQYF	TGTGCCAGCAGTTTACTAGCGGGAGGGTCCCACGAGCAGTACTTC
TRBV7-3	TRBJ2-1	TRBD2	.	CASSREVGLAGHEQFF	TGTGCCAGCAGCCGAGAGGTCGGACTAGCGGGCCATGAGCAGTTCTTC
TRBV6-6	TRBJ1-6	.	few	CASSSPGERLNSPLHF	TGTGCCAGCAGTTCGCCCGGGGAGCGCTTGAATTCACCCCTCCACTTT
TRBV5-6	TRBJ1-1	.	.	CASSLAGGGGAGNAFF	TGTGCCAGCAGCTTGGCCGGCGGGGGGGGAGCCGGGAACGCTTTCTTT
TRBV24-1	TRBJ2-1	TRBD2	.	CATTPTSGASYNEQFF	TGTGCCACCACCCCGACTAGCGGGGCCTCCTACAATGAGCAGTTCTTC
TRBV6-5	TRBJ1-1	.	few	CASSTRGHPEAFF	TGTGCCAGCAGTACAAGGGGACACCCAGAAGCTTTCTTT
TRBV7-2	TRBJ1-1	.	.	CASTLGPTEAFF	TGTGCCAGCACCCTAGGCCCAACTGAAGCTTTCTTT
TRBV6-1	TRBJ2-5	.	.	CASSELAGGETQYF	TGTGCCAGCAGTGAACTAGCAGGAGGTGAGACCCAGTACTTC
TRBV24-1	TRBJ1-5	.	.	CATSDSQWDQPQHF	TGTGCCACCAGTGATTCCCAGTGGGATCAGCCCCAGCATTTT
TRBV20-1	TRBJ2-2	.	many	CLAGGLTGELFF	TGCCTAGCAGGGGGGCTCACCGGGGAGCTGTTTTTT
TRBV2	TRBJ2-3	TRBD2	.	CASRAGTSGRTQYF	TGTGCCAGCAGAGCCGGGACTAGCGGGAGGACCCAGTATTTT
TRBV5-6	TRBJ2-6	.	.	CASSLGQIQHSGANVLTF	TGTGCCAGCAGCTTGGGACAGATACAACACTCTGGGGCCAACGTCCTGACTTTC
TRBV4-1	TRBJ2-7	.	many	CASSQDRGPGEQYF	TGCGCCAGCAGCCAAGACCGGGGGCCAGGCGAGCAGTACTTC
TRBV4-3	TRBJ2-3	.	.	CASSQDVPGLTDTQYF	TGCGCCAGCAGCCAAGATGTTCCCGGACTCACAGATACGCAGTATTTT
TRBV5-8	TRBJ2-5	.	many	CASSPTRGQETQYF	TGTGCCAGCAGCCCAACAAGGGGCCAAGAGACCCAGTACTTC
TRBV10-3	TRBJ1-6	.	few	CAISEWGNSPLHF	TGTGCCATCAGTGAGTGGGGGAATTCACCCCTCCACTTT
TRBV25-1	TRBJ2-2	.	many	CASSESWRHANTGELFF	TGTGCCAGCAGTGAATCTTGGCGACACGCGAACACCGGGGAGCTGTTTTTT
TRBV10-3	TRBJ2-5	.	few	CAILSRGADQETQYF	TGTGCCATCTTATCCCGGGGGGCCGACCAAGAGACCCAGTACTTC
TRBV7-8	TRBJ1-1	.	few	CASLILGSGSAFF	TGTGCCAGCTTAATCCTGGGGTCAGGTAGCGCTTTCTTT
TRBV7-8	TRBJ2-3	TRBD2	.	CASSLTSGGLGDTQYF	TGTGCCAGCAGCTTGACTAGCGGGGGGTTGGGAGATACGCAGTATTTT
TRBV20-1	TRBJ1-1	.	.	CSARDPRVSHTEAFF	TGCAGTGCTAGAGATCCCAGGGTAAGTCACACTGAAGCTTTCTTT
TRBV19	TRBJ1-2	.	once	CASMDRPNYGYTF	TGTGCCAGCATGGACAGACCTAACTATGGCTACACCTTC
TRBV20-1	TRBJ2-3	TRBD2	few	CSAQLAGITDTQYF	TGCAGTGCTCAACTAGCGGGGATCACAGATACGCAGTATTTT
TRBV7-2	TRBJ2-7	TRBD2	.	CASSLVAGLGEQYF	TGTGCCAGCAGCTTGGTAGCGGGGCTGGGAGAGCAGTACTTC
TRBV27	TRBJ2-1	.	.	CASTMNPSGSLNEQFF	TGTGCCAGCACCATGAACCCGTCGGGCTCCCTCAATGAGCAGTTCTTC
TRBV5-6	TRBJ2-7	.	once	CASSTGTAAIGEQYF	TGTGCCAGCAGCACAGGGACGGCTGCTATTGGCGAGCAGTACTTC
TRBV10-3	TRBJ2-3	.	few	CAISAGATDTQYF	TGTGCCATCAGTGCGGGGGCCACAGATACGCAGTATTTT
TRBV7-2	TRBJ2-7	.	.	CASSLGMEYEQYF	TGTGCCAGCAGCTTAGGAATGGAGTACGAGCAGTACTTC
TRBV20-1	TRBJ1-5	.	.	CSASMADSNQPQHF	TGCAGTGCTAGTATGGCAGATAGCAATCAGCCCCAGCATTTT
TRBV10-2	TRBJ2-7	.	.	CASSLGTGLSYEQYF	TGCGCCAGCAGCTTGGGGACGGGTCTCTCCTACGAGCAGTACTTC
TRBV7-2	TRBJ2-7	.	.	CASSLEGVAYEQYF	TGTGCCAGCAGCTTAGAGGGGGTAGCCTACGAGCAGTACTTC
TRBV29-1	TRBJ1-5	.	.	CSVDQGIDQPQHF	TGCAGCGTTGATCAGGGGATAGATCAGCCCCAGCATTTT